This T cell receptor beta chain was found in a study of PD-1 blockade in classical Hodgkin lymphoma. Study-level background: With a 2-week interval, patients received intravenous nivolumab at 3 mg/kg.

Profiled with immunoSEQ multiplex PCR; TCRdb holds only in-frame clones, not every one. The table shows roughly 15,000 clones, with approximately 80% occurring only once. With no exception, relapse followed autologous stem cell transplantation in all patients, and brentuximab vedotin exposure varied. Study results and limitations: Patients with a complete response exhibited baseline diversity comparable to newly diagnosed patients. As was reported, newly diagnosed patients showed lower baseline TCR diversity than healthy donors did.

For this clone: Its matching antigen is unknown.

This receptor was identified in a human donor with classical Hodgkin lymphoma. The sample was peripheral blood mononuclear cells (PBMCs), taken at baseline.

The CDR3: CASSFDRLPNTGELFF. CDR3 DNA: TGTGCCAGCAGCTTTGACAGACTTCCGAACACCGGGGAGCTGTTTTTT. This chain connects TRBV7-9 to TRBJ2-2; maybe TRBD1 (5 bases). Deletions cut 3 bases from V and 0 bases from J, with 11 bases between. This CDR3 has 16 amino acids. CDR1 and CDR2 (germline): SEHNR, FQNEAQ (reference sequence).